Shown below are 2 T cell receptor beta chains from a single sample sequenced in a study of T cell responses to AZD1222 COVID-19 vaccine. Clones were read by immunoSEQ multiplex PCR, and TCRdb kept only the in-frame ones, dropping some. This sample yields some 180,000 clones, of which 80% to 95% are seen a single time; roughly 1.7% belongs to the top ten. Sequencing used peripheral blood, obtained 28 days after the second AZD1222 dose. Every receptor here comes from an adult who received the AZD1222 COVID-19 vaccine.

The rearrangement links TRBV7-3 to TRBJ2-3; 9 bases line up with TRBD2. This CDR3 comprises 17 residues. Germline CDR1 SGHTA, CDR2 FQGTGA. J was trimmed by 0 bases and V by 5 bases; bases with no gene match: 9. CDR3: CASSLRGLAGSTDTQYF. The CDR3 DNA sequence: TGTGCCAGCAGCCTTAGGGGGCTAGCGGGGAGCACAGATACGCAGTATTTT.

The chain couples TRBV20-1 to TRBJ1-1, with D uncertain. V lost 0 bases to trimming and J lost 9 bases, with 5 bases between them. The CDR3 contains 10 residues. Germline values: CDR1 DFQATT, CDR2 SNEGSKA (reference sequence). In nucleotides, the CDR3 is TGCAGTGCTAGAGATAGTAAAGCTTTCTTT. Translation: CSARDSKAFF.